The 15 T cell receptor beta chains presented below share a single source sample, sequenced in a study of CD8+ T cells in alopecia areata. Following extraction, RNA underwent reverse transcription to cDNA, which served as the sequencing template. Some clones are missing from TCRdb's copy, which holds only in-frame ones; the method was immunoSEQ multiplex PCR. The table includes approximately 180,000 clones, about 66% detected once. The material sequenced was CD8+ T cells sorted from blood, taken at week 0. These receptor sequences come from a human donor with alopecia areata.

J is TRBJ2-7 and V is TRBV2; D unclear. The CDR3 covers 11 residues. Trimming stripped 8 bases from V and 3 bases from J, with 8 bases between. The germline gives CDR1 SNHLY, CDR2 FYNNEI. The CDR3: CASERNYEQYF. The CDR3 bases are TGTGCCAGCGAGCGAAACTACGAGCAGTACTTC.

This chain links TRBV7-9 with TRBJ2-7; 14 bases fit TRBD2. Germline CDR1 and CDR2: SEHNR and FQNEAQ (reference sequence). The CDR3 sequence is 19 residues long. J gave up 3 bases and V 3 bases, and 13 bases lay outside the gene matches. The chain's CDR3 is CASSLPIGTSGGHYYEQYF. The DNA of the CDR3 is TGTGCCAGCAGCTTGCCCATTGGGACTAGCGGGGGCCACTACTACGAGCAGTACTTC.

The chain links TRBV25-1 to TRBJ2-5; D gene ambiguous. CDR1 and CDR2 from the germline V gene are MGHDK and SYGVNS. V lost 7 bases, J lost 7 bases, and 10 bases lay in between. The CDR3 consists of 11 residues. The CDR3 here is CASKVMGTQYF. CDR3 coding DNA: TGTGCCAGCAAGGTTATGGGGACCCAGTACTTC.

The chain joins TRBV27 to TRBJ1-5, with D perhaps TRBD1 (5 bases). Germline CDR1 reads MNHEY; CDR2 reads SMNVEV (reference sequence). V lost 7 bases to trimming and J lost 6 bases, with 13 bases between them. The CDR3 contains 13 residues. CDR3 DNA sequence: TGTGCCAGCATGGCGCAGGGCGGTCAGCCCCAGCATTTT. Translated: CASMAQGGQPQHF.

The CDR3 region is CASSSSGTGNEQFF. Written as DNA, the CDR3 is TGCGCCAGCAGCTCCTCCGGGACAGGGAATGAGCAGTTCTTC. The chain couples TRBV5-1 to TRBJ2-1, with 9 nucleotides matching TRBD1. Germline lookup yields CDR1 SGHRS and CDR2 YFSETQ. V shed 3 bases and J 7 bases; nucleotides not matched to a gene: 5. CDR3 size: 14 residues.

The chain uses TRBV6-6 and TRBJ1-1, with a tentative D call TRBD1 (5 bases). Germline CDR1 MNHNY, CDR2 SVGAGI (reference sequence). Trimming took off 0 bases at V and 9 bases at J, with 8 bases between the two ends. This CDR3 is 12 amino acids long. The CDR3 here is CASSYSEGQAFF. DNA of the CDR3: TGTGCCAGCAGTTACTCGGAGGGGCAAGCTTTCTTT.

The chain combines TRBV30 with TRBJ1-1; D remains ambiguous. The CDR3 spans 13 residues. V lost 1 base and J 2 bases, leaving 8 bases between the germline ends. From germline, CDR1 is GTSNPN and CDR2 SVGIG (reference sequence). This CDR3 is CAWSGRSNTEAFF. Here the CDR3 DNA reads TGTGCCTGGAGTGGCAGGAGCAACACTGAAGCTTTCTTT.

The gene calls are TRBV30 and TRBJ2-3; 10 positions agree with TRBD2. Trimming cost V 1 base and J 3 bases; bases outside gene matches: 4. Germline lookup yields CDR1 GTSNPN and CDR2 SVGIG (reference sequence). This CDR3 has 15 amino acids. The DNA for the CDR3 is TGTGCCTGGAGTGAAAGCGGGGGGGCTACAGATACGCAGTATTTT. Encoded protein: CAWSESGGATDTQYF.

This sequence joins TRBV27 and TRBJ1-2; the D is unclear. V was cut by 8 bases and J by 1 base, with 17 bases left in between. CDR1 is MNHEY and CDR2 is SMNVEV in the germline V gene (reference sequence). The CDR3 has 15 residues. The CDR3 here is CASLPLGSLNYGYTF. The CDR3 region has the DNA TGTGCCAGCCTTCCTTTAGGTTCCCTTAACTATGGCTACACCTTC.

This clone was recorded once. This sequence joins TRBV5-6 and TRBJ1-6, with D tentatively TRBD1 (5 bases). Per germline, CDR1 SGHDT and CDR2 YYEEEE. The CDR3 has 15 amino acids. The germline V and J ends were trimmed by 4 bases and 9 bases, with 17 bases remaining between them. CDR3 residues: CASSPTGLGPSPLHF. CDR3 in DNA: TGTGCCAGCAGCCCAACCGGGCTGGGGCCTTCACCCCTCCACTTT. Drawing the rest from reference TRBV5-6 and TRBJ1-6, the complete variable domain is DAGVTQSPTHLIKTRGQQVTLRCSPKSGHDTVSWYQQALGQGPQFIFQYYEEEERQRGNFPDRFSGHQFPNYSSELNVNALLLGDSALYLCASSPTGLGPSPLHFGNGTRLTVT.

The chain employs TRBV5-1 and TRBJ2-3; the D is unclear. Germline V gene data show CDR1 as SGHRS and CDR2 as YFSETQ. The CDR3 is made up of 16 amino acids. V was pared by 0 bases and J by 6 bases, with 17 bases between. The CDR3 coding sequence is TGCGCCAGCAGCTTGGTTCCATACGTATGGACGGATACGCAGTATTTT. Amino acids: CASSLVPYVWTDTQYF.

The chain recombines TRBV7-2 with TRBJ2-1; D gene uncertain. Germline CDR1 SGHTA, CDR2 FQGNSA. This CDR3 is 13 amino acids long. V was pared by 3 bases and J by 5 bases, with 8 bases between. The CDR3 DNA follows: TGTGCCAGCAGCTTTGACGGTAACAATGAGCAGTTCTTC. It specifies CASSFDGNNEQFF.

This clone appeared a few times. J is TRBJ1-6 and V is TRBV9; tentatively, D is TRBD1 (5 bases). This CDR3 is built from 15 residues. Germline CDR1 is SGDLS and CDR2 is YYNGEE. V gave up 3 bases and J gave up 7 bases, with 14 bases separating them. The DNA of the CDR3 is TGTGCCAGCAGCGCGAAGGACACCAGGAATTCACCCCTCCACTTT. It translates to CASSAKDTRNSPLHF.

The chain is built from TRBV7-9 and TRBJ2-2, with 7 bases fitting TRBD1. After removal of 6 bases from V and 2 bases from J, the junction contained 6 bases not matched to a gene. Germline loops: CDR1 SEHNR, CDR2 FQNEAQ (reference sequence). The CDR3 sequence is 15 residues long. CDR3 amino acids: CASSSDRVNTGELFF. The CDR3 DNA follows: TGTGCCAGCAGTTCCGACAGGGTCAACACCGGGGAGCTGTTTTTT.

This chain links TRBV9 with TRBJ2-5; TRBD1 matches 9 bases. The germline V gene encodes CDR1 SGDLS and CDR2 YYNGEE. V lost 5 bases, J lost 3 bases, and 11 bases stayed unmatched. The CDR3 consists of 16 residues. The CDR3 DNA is TGTGCCAGCAGTTCTAGGGGACAGGGCTTAGAAGAGACCCAGTACTTC. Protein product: CASSSRGQGLEETQYF. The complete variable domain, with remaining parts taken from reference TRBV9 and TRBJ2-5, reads DSGVTQTPKHLITATGQRVTLRCSPRSGDLSVYWYQQSLDQGLQFLIQYYNGEERAKGNILERFSAQQFPDLHSELNLSSLELGDSALYFCASSSRGQGLEETQYFGPGTRLLVL.